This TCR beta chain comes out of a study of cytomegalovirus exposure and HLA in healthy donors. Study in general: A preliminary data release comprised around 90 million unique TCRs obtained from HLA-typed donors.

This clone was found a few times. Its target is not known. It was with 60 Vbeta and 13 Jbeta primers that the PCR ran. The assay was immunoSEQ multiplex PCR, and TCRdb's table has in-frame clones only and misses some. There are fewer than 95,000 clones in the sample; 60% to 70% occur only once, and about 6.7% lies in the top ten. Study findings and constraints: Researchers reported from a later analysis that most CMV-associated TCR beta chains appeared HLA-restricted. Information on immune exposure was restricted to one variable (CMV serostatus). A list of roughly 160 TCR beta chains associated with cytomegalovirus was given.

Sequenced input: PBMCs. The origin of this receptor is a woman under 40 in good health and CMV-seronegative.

The CDR3 nucleotides read TGTGCCTTCGACAGGGGTAAAGACGAGCAGTACTTC. Protein sequence: CAFDRGKDEQYF. The chain combines TRBV30 with TRBJ2-7; TRBD1 matches at 8 bases. Germline CDR1 GTSNPN, CDR2 SVGIG (reference sequence). CDR3 size: 12 residues. V lost 7 bases, J lost 5 bases, and 7 bases stayed unmatched.